This passage covers 24 T cell receptor beta chains from one sample sequenced in a study of blood T cell repertoires in COVID-19. Produced via immunoSEQ multiplex PCR; TCRdb's table is partial and in-frame only. The table records under 300,000 clones, around nine tenths of them present only once. The specimen was PBMCs or T cells enriched from blood (not recorded which). These receptor sequences come from a man in his forties or fifties who had recovered from COVID-19.

V is TRBV7-6 and J is TRBJ2-3; 8 bases fit TRBD2. Losses at the gene ends were 6 bases for V and 1 base for J; bases not matched to a gene: 9. The germline gives CDR1 SGHVS, CDR2 FNYEAQ. CDR3 size: 16 residues. This CDR3 is CASRHRREGGTDTQYF. Here the CDR3 DNA reads TGTGCCAGCAGGCATAGACGGGAGGGAGGCACAGATACGCAGTATTTT. The full variable domain, in which reference TRBV7-6 and TRBJ2-3 provide the parts outside the CDR3, is GAGVSQSPRYKVTKRGQDVALRCDPISGHVSLYWYRQALGQGPEFLTYFNYEAQQDKSGLPNDRFSAERPEGSISTLTIQRTEQRDSAMYRCASRHRREGGTDTQYFGPGTRLTVL.

This clone has a single count. The V call is TRBV19, the J call TRBJ2-7, with TRBD1 as a possible D gene (5 bases). The CDR3 totals 13 residues. Trimming pared 5 bases from V and 3 bases from J, leaving 11 bases between. The germline CDR1 and CDR2 sequences are LNHDA and SQIVND (reference sequence). CDR3 nucleotides: TGTGCCAGTAGTGAACAGGCCAACTACGAGCAGTACTTC. Protein: CASSEQANYEQYF.

This sequence joins TRBV11-3 and TRBJ2-7; 11 nucleotides line up with TRBD1. The CDR3 contains 14 residues. Germline CDR1 and CDR2: SGHNT and YENEEA. The ends lost 4 bases at V and 6 bases at J; junction bases unmatched: 5. CDR3 DNA: TGTGCCAGCAGCTCGGACAGGGGGCGGGCCGAGCAGTACTTC. Its protein product is CASSSDRGRAEQYF.

This chain connects TRBV19 to TRBJ1-6; 8 bases align to TRBD1. V was pared by 2 bases and J by 8 bases, with 8 bases of the junction left unmatched. Germline lookup yields CDR1 LNHDA and CDR2 SQIVND (reference sequence). This CDR3 is 16 amino acids long. CDR3 region: CASSIKWTGTDSPLHF. CDR3 DNA: TGTGCCAGTAGTATAAAGTGGACAGGGACGGATTCACCCCTCCACTTT. Drawing the rest from reference TRBV19 and TRBJ1-6, the complete variable domain is DGGITQSPKYLFRKEGQNVTLSCEQNLNHDAMYWYRQDPGQGLRLIYYSQIVNDFQKGDIAEGYSVSREKKESFPLTVTSAQKNPTAFYLCASSIKWTGTDSPLHFGNGTRLTVT.

The chain has TRBV4-1 and TRBJ2-1, with TRBD2 matching over 7 bases. Germline CDR1 is MGHRA and CDR2 is YSYEKL. The V and J ends lost 0 bases and 9 bases, in that order; junction bases with no gene match: 11. The CDR3 totals 16 residues. CDR3 region: CASSQDWAAGEAEQFF. The CDR3 DNA is TGCGCCAGCAGCCAAGATTGGGCCGCGGGAGAGGCTGAGCAGTTCTTC.

The chain recombines TRBV4-3 with TRBJ2-5; 8 nucleotides agree with TRBD2. The germline V gene has CDR1 LGHNA and CDR2 YSLEER. V was clipped by 8 bases and J by 4 bases; unmatched bases: 9. The CDR3 runs to 14 residues. The CDR3 loop reads CASVPAGEGETQYF. CDR3 sequence (DNA): TGCGCCAGCGTTCCAGCGGGAGAGGGAGAGACCCAGTACTTC.

The gene calls are TRBV7-9 and TRBJ1-1; tentative D call: TRBD1 (6 bases). Trimming cost V 5 bases and J 7 bases, with 17 bases left between them. Germline assignment: CDR1 SEHNR and CDR2 FQNEAQ (reference sequence). This CDR3 comprises 14 residues. CDR3: CASSLSPRTDEAFF. CDR3 DNA: TGTGCCAGCAGCCTATCCCCGCGGACAGATGAAGCTTTCTTT.

To note about this clone: The sample has other DNA sequences that encode this CDR3 too. The V and J genes are TRBV3-1 (or the pseudogene TRBV3-2) and TRBJ2-3, with a weak D call TRBD2 (6 bases). V lost 1 base and J lost 1, with 6 bases in between. CDR1 LGHDT and CDR2 YNNKEL come from the germline V gene (reference sequence). The CDR3 runs 14 residues. CDR3 region: CASSQAGGTDTQYF. CDR3 sequence (DNA): TGTGCCAGCAGCCAAGCGGGAGGCACAGATACGCAGTATTTT.

The genes are TRBV5-1 and TRBJ2-7; no definite D call. CDR3 size: 12 residues. Looked up from germline, CDR1 is SGHRS and CDR2 is YFSETQ. Trimming shortened V by 1 base and J by 4 bases, and 6 bases separated the two germline ends. CDR3 nucleotides: TGCGCCAGCAGCTTGTCTACTTACGAGCAGTACTTC. Protein product: CASSLSTYEQYF.

The genes are TRBV11-2 and TRBJ2-5; 11 bases match TRBD1. Per germline, CDR1 SGHAT and CDR2 FQNNGV. V trimming: 5 bases; J trimming: 1 base; junction bases outside the gene matches: 12. The CDR3 runs to 18 residues. The DNA of the CDR3 is TGTGCCAGCAGCCCGTCACATAGGGGGACAGGGGGCCAAGAGACCCAGTACTTC. Translating gives CASSPSHRGTGGQETQYF.

The V and J genes are TRBV12-5 and TRBJ1-1; possible D gene TRBD1, 6 bases. From germline, CDR1 is LGHNT and CDR2 FRNRAP. Between the trimmed V and J ends, which lost 1 base and 9 bases, there was a span of 12 bases. The CDR3 loop spans 13 amino acids. CDR3 DNA: TGTGCTAGTGGTTTGGGCAAGGACAGACAAGCTTTCTTT. It is translated as CASGLGKDRQAFF.

This clone appeared once. The V call is TRBV29-1, the J call TRBJ1-2; possible D gene TRBD1, 6 bases. Germline CDR1 is SQVTM and CDR2 is ANQGSEA. Trimming cost V 2 bases and J 4 bases, with 14 bases left between them. This CDR3 is 14 amino acids long. DNA of the CDR3: TGCAGCGTTGAAACCCTTGACAGGAGCTATGGCTACACCTTC. This translates into CSVETLDRSYGYTF. Together with reference TRBV29-1 and TRBJ1-2, the CDR3 gives the full variable domain: SAVISQKPSRDICQRGTSLTIQCQVDSQVTMMFWYRQQPGQSLTLIATANQGSEATYESGFVIDKFPISRPNLTFSTLTVSNMSPEDSSIYLCSVETLDRSYGYTFGSGTRLTVV.

This sequence joins TRBV6-1 and TRBJ2-5; 11 nucleotides line up with TRBD2. The CDR3 sequence is 18 residues long. V lost 3 bases and J lost 1; bases outside the gene matches: 10. CDR1 and CDR2 from the germline V gene are MNHNS and SASEGT. This CDR3 is CASSDVLAGGRGQETQYF. In nucleotides, the CDR3 is TGTGCCAGCAGTGACGTCCTAGCGGGGGGTCGGGGCCAAGAGACCCAGTACTTC.

This clone was detected only once. The rearrangement links TRBV7-6 to TRBJ2-5; TRBD2 aligns across 8 bases. The CDR3 contains 19 residues. Germline CDR1 reads SGHVS; CDR2 reads FNYEAQ. Unmatched junction bases numbered 16, after V lost 2 bases and J lost 2 bases. The CDR3 is CASSLRDPGIAGRQETQYF. CDR3 DNA sequence: TGTGCCAGCAGCTTAAGAGACCCCGGAATAGCGGGGAGACAAGAGACCCAGTACTTC.

V usage is TRBV6-5 and J usage is TRBJ1-1, with a possible D match to TRBD1 (6 bases). This CDR3 region has 15 residues. Germline V gene data show CDR1 as MNHEY and CDR2 as SVGAGI. V was cut by 7 bases and J by 2 bases, with 17 bases left in between. CDR3: CASTRGPTVNTEAFF. For the CDR3, the DNA is TGTGCCAGCACCAGGGGTCCCACAGTCAACACTGAAGCTTTCTTT.

The chain links TRBV6-5 to TRBJ2-3; possibly TRBD1 for D (5 bases). The V end lost 10 bases, the J end lost 5 bases, and 16 bases lay between the germline ends. Per germline, CDR1 MNHEY and CDR2 SVGAGI. The length of the CDR3 is 13 residues. The CDR3 loop reads CATKEQVIDTQYF. The CDR3 DNA sequence: TGTGCCACCAAGGAACAGGTCATAGATACGCAGTATTTT.

The chain uses TRBV19 and TRBJ2-2, with D uncertain. The germline V gene has CDR1 LNHDA and CDR2 SQIVND (reference sequence). V gave up 8 bases and J gave up 2 bases, with 12 bases separating them. This CDR3 region has 14 residues. CDR3 sequence: CASSPQINTGELFF. CDR3 sequence (DNA): TGTGCCAGTTCCCCTCAGATTAACACCGGGGAGCTGTTTTTT.

The genes are TRBV9 and TRBJ2-1, with TRBD2 matching 8 bases. The CDR3 runs to 18 residues. J gave up 0 bases and V 4 bases, and 12 bases lay outside the gene matches. Germline CDR1 and CDR2: SGDLS and YYNGEE. The CDR3 DNA reads TGTGCCAGCAGCACGCCCCGGGGGGGTATCAGCTCCTACAATGAGCAGTTCTTC. Translation gives CASSTPRGGISSYNEQFF.

V and J are TRBV7-9 and TRBJ1-1; 7 bases are a match to TRBD1. Germline CDR1 SEHNR, CDR2 FQNEAQ (reference sequence). CDR3 length equals 14 residues. V trimming: 2 bases; J trimming: 2 bases; junction bases outside the gene matches: 2. The CDR3 bases are TGTGCCAGCAGCTTAACAGGGGAAAACACTGAAGCTTTCTTT. This encodes CASSLTGENTEAFF.

The table lists this clone with a count of one. The genes are TRBV7-9 and TRBJ2-2; weak D call: TRBD2 (6 bases). Per germline, CDR1 SEHNR and CDR2 FQNEAQ (reference sequence). The CDR3 is 14 amino acids. The V end was cut by 6 bases, the J end by 0 bases, with 8 bases between. The CDR3 sequence is CASSRTTNTGELFF. CDR3 bases: TGTGCCAGCAGTCGGACTACGAACACCGGGGAGCTGTTTTTT.

The J gene is TRBJ2-1, the V gene TRBV7-9; possibly TRBD1 for D (5 bases). The germline V gene has CDR1 SEHNR and CDR2 FQNEAQ (reference sequence). The CDR3 is 18 residues long. V shed 5 bases and J shed 0 bases, with 20 bases lying between them. The CDR3 sequence: CASSLSYRQPSSYNEQFF. In DNA, the CDR3 is TGTGCCAGCAGCCTATCATACCGACAGCCAAGCTCCTACAATGAGCAGTTCTTC.

The rearrangement links TRBV5-1 to TRBJ1-4; 8 nucleotides match TRBD1. With V trimmed by 3 bases and J by 3 bases, 7 bases remained unmatched. Germline V CDR1 and CDR2: SGHRS, YFSETQ. The CDR3 has 16 residues. The CDR3 region has the DNA TGCGCCAGCAGCTCCGGACAGGGAGCGTCTAATGAAAAACTGTTTTTT. Translated: CASSSGQGASNEKLFF.

The V and J genes are TRBV4-2 and TRBJ2-7; D gene uncertain. CDR1 and CDR2 (germline): LGHNA, YNFKEQ. V was clipped by 1 base and J by 2 bases, with 12 bases between them. This CDR3 has 15 residues. CDR3 DNA: TGTGCCAGCAGCCAAGTTGCGGATTCCCCCTACGAGCAGTACTTC. This gives the protein CASSQVADSPYEQYF.

The chain joins TRBV9 to TRBJ2-7; 10 bases align to TRBD2. V lost 1 base and J lost 6; bases outside the gene matches: 10. Per the germline V gene, CDR1 is SGDLS and CDR2 is YYNGEE. This CDR3 is built from 16 residues. CDR3 residues: CASSVTSGTASREQYF. For the CDR3, the DNA is TGTGCCAGCAGCGTAACTAGCGGGACCGCGTCACGCGAGCAGTACTTC.